Following are 3 T cell receptor beta chains from one sample sequenced in a study of OX40 agonist ivuxolimab in advanced cancers. TCRdb's copy holds only in-frame clones and misses some; the assay was immunoSEQ multiplex PCR. The repertoire holds about 53,000 clones, less than 90% seen once, with 4.5% to 5.5% in the top ten. The sequenced sample was CD4+ or CD8+ T cells sorted from blood, obtained in a trial of the OX40 agonist ivuxolimab. The receptor set was obtained from an adult with an advanced solid tumor such as melanoma, head and neck, liver or kidney cancer.

This rearrangement joins TRBV12-5 to TRBJ2-3, with 11 positions matching TRBD2. The germline CDR1 and CDR2 sequences are LGHNT and FRNRAP. CDR3 length: 16 amino acids. The ends lost 3 bases at V and 3 bases at J; junction bases unmatched: 5. The CDR3 DNA reads as TGTGCTAGTGGTTTAACTAGCGGGAGTGCGACAGATACGCAGTATTTT. It specifies CASGLTSGSATDTQYF.

The chain is built from TRBV15 and TRBJ2-2, with D unresolved. V was shortened by 6 bases and J by 0 bases, with 17 bases between the two germline ends. The CDR3 sequence is 17 residues long. CDR1 is LNHNV and CDR2 is YYDKDF in the germline V gene (reference sequence). CDR3 region: CATRSLGGLTNTGELFF. In DNA form, the CDR3 reads TGTGCCACCAGATCGCTAGGCGGCCTCACGAACACCGGGGAGCTGTTTTTT.

The J gene is TRBJ1-2, the V gene TRBV7-8; D uncertain. V lost 0 bases and J lost 4, with 9 bases in between. CDR3 length equals 14 residues. Germline values: CDR1 SGHVS, CDR2 FQNEAQ. CDR3 nucleotides: TGTGCCAGCAGCTTAGCGAGCTCTACCTATGGCTACACCTTC. Translated, it gives CASSLASSTYGYTF. Full variable domain (outside the CDR3, taken from reference TRBV7-8 and TRBJ1-2): GAGVSQSPRYKVAKRGQDVALRCDPISGHVSLFWYQQALGQGPEFLTYFQNEAQLDKSGLPSDRFFAERPEGSVSTLKIQRTQQEDSAVYLCASSLASSTYGYTFGSGTRLTVV.